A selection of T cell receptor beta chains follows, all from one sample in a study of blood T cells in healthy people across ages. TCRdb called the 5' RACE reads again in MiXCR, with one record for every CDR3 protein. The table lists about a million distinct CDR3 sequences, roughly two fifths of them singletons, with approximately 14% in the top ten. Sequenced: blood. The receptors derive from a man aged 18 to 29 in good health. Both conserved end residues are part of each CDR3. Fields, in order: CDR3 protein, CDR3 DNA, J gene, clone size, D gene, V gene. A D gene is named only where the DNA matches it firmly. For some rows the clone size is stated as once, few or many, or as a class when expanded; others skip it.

CDR3: CSAGRGSGGSEQYF
DNA: TGCAGTGCTGGGAGGGGTAGCGGGGGGTCCGAGCAGTACTTC
J: TRBJ2-7
size: NA
D: TRBD2
V: TRBV20-1

CDR3: CASSPGVEGYGYTF
DNA: TGTGCCAGCAGCCCAGGGGTTGAAGGGTATGGCTACACCTTC
J: TRBJ1-2
size: NA
D: NA
V: TRBV7-6

CDR3: CASSFTERTGYTF
DNA: TGTGCCAGCAGTTTCACGGAACGAACGGGCTACACCTTC
J: TRBJ1-2
size: NA
D: NA
V: TRBV27

CDR3: CASSLEPGQGLNEQFF
DNA: TGTGCTAGCAGCTTAGAGCCGGGACAGGGTCTCAATGAGCAGTTCTTC
J: TRBJ2-1
size: NA
D: TRBD1
V: TRBV7-7

CDR3: CASRPGTDQYGYTF
DNA: TGCGCCAGCAGACCCGGGACAGACCAATATGGCTACACCTTC
J: TRBJ1-2
size: NA
D: TRBD1
V: TRBV5-1

CDR3: CASSSQSPGAGTDTQYF
DNA: TGTGCCAGCAGTTCTCAGTCCCCCGGGGCTGGCACAGATACGCAGTATTTT
J: TRBJ2-3
size: NA
D: NA
V: TRBV28

CDR3: CASSFGQGRIYNEQFF
DNA: TGTGCCAGCAGTTTCGGACAGGGGCGAATCTACAATGAGCAGTTCTTC
J: TRBJ2-1
size: NA
D: TRBD1
V: TRBV12-3/TRBV12-4

CDR3: CSAREPRGTQYF
DNA: TGCAGTGCTAGAGAGCCACGGGGGACCCAGTACTTC
J: TRBJ2-5
size: NA
D: NA
V: TRBV20-1

CDR3: CSAIAGRADTQYF
DNA: TGCAGTGCTATAGCGGGAAGGGCAGATACGCAGTATTTT
J: TRBJ2-3
size: NA
D: TRBD2
V: TRBV20-1

CDR3: CASSPGTGTIYF
DNA: TGTGCCAGCAGCCCAGGGACAGGAACCATATATTTT
J: TRBJ1-3
size: once
D: TRBD1
V: TRBV9

CDR3: CASSWDIGSYEQYF
DNA: TGTGCCAGCAGTTGGGACATCGGCTCCTACGAGCAGTACTTC
J: TRBJ2-7
size: few
D: NA
V: TRBV27

CDR3: CASSRGGGVDEQFF
DNA: TGTGCCAGCAGTCGGGGTGGGGGGGTCGATGAGCAGTTCTTC
J: TRBJ2-1
size: NA
D: TRBD2
V: TRBV27

CDR3: CATSGLETPLHF
DNA: TGTGCCACCAGTGGGCTGGAGACACCCCTCCACTTT
J: TRBJ1-6
size: few
D: NA
V: TRBV24-1

CDR3: CSGGQYNEQFF
DNA: TGCAGCGGTGGACAGTACAATGAGCAGTTCTTC
J: TRBJ2-1
size: NA
D: NA
V: TRBV29-1

CDR3: CSGRYSNQPQHF
DNA: TGCAGTGGGCGGTATAGCAATCAGCCCCAGCATTTT
J: TRBJ1-5
size: NA
D: NA
V: TRBV20-1

CDR3: CASSYGQGVTNEKLFF
DNA: TGTGCCAGCAGTTACGGACAGGGGGTAACTAATGAAAAACTGTTTTTT
J: TRBJ1-4
size: NA
D: TRBD1
V: TRBV6-5

CDR3: CASSLEDRYGYTF
DNA: TGCGCCAGCAGCTTGGAAGACAGATATGGCTACACCTTC
J: TRBJ1-2
size: many
D: NA
V: TRBV5-1

CDR3: CASSLDGQGGNEQFF
DNA: TGCGCCAGCAGCTTGGACGGACAGGGGGGCAATGAGCAGTTCTTC
J: TRBJ2-1
size: NA
D: TRBD1
V: TRBV5-1

CDR3: CASSPASGSTGTQYF
DNA: TGCGCCAGCTCCCCTGCTAGCGGTAGCACAGGTACGCAGTATTTT
J: TRBJ2-3
size: NA
D: TRBD2
V: TRBV4-3

CDR3: CASSLRGGLYGYTF
DNA: TGTGCCAGCAGTTTAAGGGGGGGTTTATATGGCTACACCTTC
J: TRBJ1-2
size: few
D: NA
V: TRBV27

CDR3: CASSLVGTGRNSPLHF
DNA: TGCGCCAGCAGCTTGGTGGGTACAGGGCGGAATTCACCCCTCCACTTT
J: TRBJ1-6
size: NA
D: NA
V: TRBV5-1

CDR3: CASSVVSGPNTEAFF
DNA: TGTGCCAGCAGCGTAGTCAGCGGTCCGAACACTGAAGCTTTCTTT
J: TRBJ1-1
size: NA
D: NA
V: TRBV9

CDR3: CASSLRTSGAYEEQFF
DNA: TGCGCCAGCAGCTTGAGGACTAGCGGGGCGTATGAGGAGCAGTTCTTC
J: TRBJ2-1
size: NA
D: TRBD2
V: TRBV5-1

CDR3: CSARAVLDYNEQFF
DNA: TGCAGTGCTAGAGCGGTCCTAGACTACAATGAACAGTTCTTC
J: TRBJ2-1
size: NA
D: NA
V: TRBV20-1

CDR3: CASSQVLSQEKLFF
DNA: TGTGCCAGCAGCCAAGTGCTCAGTCAAGAAAAACTGTTTTTT
J: TRBJ1-4
size: NA
D: NA
V: TRBV3-1

CDR3: CASSYSGTGLEDTQYF
DNA: TGTGCCAGCAGTTACTCCGGGACAGGATTAGAAGATACGCAGTATTTT
J: TRBJ2-3
size: NA
D: TRBD1
V: TRBV28

CDR3: CASSLVGDTEAFF
DNA: TGTGCCAGCAGCTTAGTAGGGGACACTGAAGCTTTCTTT
J: TRBJ1-1
size: many
D: NA
V: TRBV12-3/TRBV12-4

CDR3: CASSQEGGGALSPLHF
DNA: TGTGCCAGCAGCCAAGAAGGAGGGGGAGCTCTTTCACCCCTCCACTTT
J: TRBJ1-6
size: NA
D: NA
V: TRBV4-2

CDR3: CASSDQGKGEKLFF
DNA: TGTGCCAGCAGCGACCAGGGTAAAGGTGAAAAACTGTTTTTT
J: TRBJ1-4
size: few
D: NA
V: TRBV7-9

CDR3: CASSPSIRTNNQPQHF
DNA: TGTGCCAGCAGTCCCAGCATACGGACAAACAATCAGCCCCAGCATTTT
J: TRBJ1-5
size: few
D: NA
V: TRBV27

CDR3: CASSARTSWYTDTQYF
DNA: TGTGCCAGCAGTGCCCGGACTAGTTGGTACACAGATACGCAGTATTTT
J: TRBJ2-3
size: NA
D: TRBD2
V: TRBV25-1

CDR3: CASSLGDRANTEAFF
DNA: TGTGCCAGCAGCTTAGGGGACAGGGCGAACACTGAAGCTTTCTTT
J: TRBJ1-1
size: few
D: TRBD1
V: TRBV7-9

CDR3: CASSVYEGSPPGELFF
DNA: TGTGCCAGCAGCGTATACGAGGGTTCCCCACCCGGGGAGCTGTTTTTT
J: TRBJ2-2
size: NA
D: NA
V: TRBV9

CDR3: CASSLGGQVLGYTF
DNA: TGTGCCAGCAGCTTGGGGGGACAAGTTCTTGGCTACACCTTC
J: TRBJ1-2
size: few
D: NA
V: TRBV5-6

CDR3: CASSSGGANYGYTF
DNA: TGTGCCAGCAGTTCGGGAGGGGCTAACTATGGCTACACCTTC
J: TRBJ1-2
size: many
D: NA
V: TRBV12-3/TRBV12-4

CDR3: CASSRYVGSGNTIYF
DNA: TGCGCCAGCAGCCGGTATGTGGGGTCTGGAAACACCATATATTTT
J: TRBJ1-3
size: NA
D: NA
V: TRBV4-3

CDR3: CASIRTGGFEQYF
DNA: TGTGCCAGCATACGGACAGGGGGCTTTGAGCAGTACTTC
J: TRBJ2-5
size: NA
D: TRBD1
V: TRBV12-3/TRBV12-4

CDR3: CASSVDSRDEQYF
DNA: TGTGCCAGCAGTGTCGACTCGCGAGATGAGCAGTACTTC
J: TRBJ2-7
size: NA
D: NA
V: TRBV6-4

CDR3: CASSLGPATAQETQYF
DNA: TGTGCCAGCAGCTTAGGTCCTGCGACAGCACAAGAGACCCAGTACTTC
J: TRBJ2-5
size: few
D: NA
V: TRBV7-2

CDR3: CASRQGVASRQETQYF
DNA: TGTGCCAGCCGGCAGGGAGTTGCGTCTCGTCAAGAGACCCAGTACTTC
J: TRBJ2-5
size: NA
D: NA
V: TRBV27

CDR3: CASSPPRGGVDHEKLFF
DNA: TGCGCCAGCAGCCCCCCTAGGGGTGGGGTAGATCATGAAAAACTGTTTTTT
J: TRBJ1-4
size: NA
D: NA
V: TRBV4-3

CDR3: CASRSQINEKLFF
DNA: TGTGCCAGCAGGTCACAGATTAATGAAAAACTGTTTTTT
J: TRBJ1-4
size: NA
D: NA
V: TRBV6-5

CDR3: CAIRPTTGGGNTIYF
DNA: TGTGCCATCAGACCCACCACAGGGGGAGGAAACACCATATATTTT
J: TRBJ1-3
size: few
D: TRBD1
V: TRBV10-3

CDR3: CASGSGAGLNIQYF
DNA: TGTGCCAGCGGTAGCGGGGCGGGTTTGAACATTCAGTACTTC
J: TRBJ2-4
size: few
D: TRBD2
V: TRBV9

CDR3: CASSQEGGVGEKLFF
DNA: TGCGCCAGCAGCCAAGAAGGAGGGGTTGGTGAAAAACTGTTTTTT
J: TRBJ1-4
size: few
D: NA
V: TRBV4-3

CDR3: CASSRGGSYYGYTF
DNA: TGTGCCAGCAGTAGGGGGGGGAGTTATTATGGCTACACCTTC
J: TRBJ1-2
size: few
D: NA
V: TRBV27

CDR3: CSVDGGYTF
DNA: TGCAGCGTTGATGGTGGCTACACCTTC
J: TRBJ1-2
size: NA
D: NA
V: TRBV29-1

CDR3: CSARRQGQIWGEETQYF
DNA: TGCAGTGCTAGACGGCAGGGACAAATCTGGGGAGAAGAGACCCAGTACTTC
J: TRBJ2-5
size: NA
D: NA
V: TRBV20-1

CDR3: CASRRRQVNEKLFF
DNA: TGTGCCAGCAGACGACGACAGGTGAATGAAAAACTGTTTTTT
J: TRBJ1-4
size: NA
D: NA
V: TRBV6-6

CDR3: CASSPGQGQSYEQYF
DNA: TGTGCCAGCAGCCCGGGACAGGGCCAGTCCTACGAGCAGTACTTC
J: TRBJ2-7
size: NA
D: TRBD1
V: TRBV5-5

CDR3: CASSFPGVREQFF
DNA: TGTGCCAGCAGTTTTCCGGGGGTCCGAGAGCAGTTCTTC
J: TRBJ2-1
size: NA
D: NA
V: TRBV6-5

CDR3: CSATLENYGYTF
DNA: TGCAGTGCTACCCTGGAGAACTATGGCTACACCTTC
J: TRBJ1-2
size: few
D: NA
V: TRBV20-1

CDR3: CASSLVGIKGEKLFF
DNA: TGTGCCAGCAGCTTAGTCGGAATCAAGGGGGAAAAACTGTTTTTT
J: TRBJ1-4
size: few
D: NA
V: TRBV7-2

CDR3: CASSRDDNYGYTF
DNA: TGCGCCAGCAGCCGGGACGATAACTATGGCTACACCTTC
J: TRBJ1-2
size: NA
D: NA
V: TRBV5-1

CDR3: CSAHGQTSYNEQFF
DNA: TGCAGTGCCCACGGACAGACCTCCTACAATGAGCAGTTCTTC
J: TRBJ2-1
size: few
D: NA
V: TRBV20-1